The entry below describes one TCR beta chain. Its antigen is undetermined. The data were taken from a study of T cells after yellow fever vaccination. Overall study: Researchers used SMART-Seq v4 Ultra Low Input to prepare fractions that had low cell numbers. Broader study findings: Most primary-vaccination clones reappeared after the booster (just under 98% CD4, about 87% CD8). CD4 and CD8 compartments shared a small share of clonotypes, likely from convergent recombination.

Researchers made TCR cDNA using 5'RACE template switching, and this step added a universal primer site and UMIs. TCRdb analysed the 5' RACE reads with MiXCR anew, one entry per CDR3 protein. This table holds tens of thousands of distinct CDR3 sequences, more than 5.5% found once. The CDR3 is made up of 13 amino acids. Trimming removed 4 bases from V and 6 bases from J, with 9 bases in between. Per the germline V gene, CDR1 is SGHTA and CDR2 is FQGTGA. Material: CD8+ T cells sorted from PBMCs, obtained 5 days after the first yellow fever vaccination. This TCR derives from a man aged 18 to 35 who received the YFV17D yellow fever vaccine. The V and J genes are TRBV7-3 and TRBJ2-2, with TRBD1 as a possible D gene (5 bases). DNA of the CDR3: TGTGCCAGCAGCTCCAGGGTATCCGGGGAGCTGTTTTTT. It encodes CASSSRVSGELFF.